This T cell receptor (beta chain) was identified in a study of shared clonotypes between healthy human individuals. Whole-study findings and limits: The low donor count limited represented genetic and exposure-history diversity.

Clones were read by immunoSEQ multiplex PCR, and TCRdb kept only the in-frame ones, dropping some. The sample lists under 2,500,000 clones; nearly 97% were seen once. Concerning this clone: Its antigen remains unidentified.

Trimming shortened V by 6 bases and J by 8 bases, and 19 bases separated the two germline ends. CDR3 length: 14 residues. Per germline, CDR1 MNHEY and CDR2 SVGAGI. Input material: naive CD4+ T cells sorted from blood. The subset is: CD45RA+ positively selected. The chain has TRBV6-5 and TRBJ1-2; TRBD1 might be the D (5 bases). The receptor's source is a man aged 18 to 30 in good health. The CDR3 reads CASRRDDPRGGYTF. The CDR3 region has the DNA TGTGCCAGCAGAAGGGACGACCCCCGAGGAGGCTACACCTTC.